This TCR beta chain was observed in a study of cytomegalovirus exposure and HLA in healthy donors. On the study more broadly: The same platform was used for the 90 to 150 validation repertoires and the 600 to 850 first-cohort repertoires, a later analysis reported.

A remark on this clone: Antigen: not known.

The CDR3 consists of 16 residues. Germline values: CDR1 LGHNA, CDR2 YNFKEQ. J was trimmed by 5 bases and V by 0 bases; bases with no gene match: 9. The donors were members of the 120-subject validation cohort (separate from the 666-subject first cohort). Only in-frame clones appear in the TCRdb table, and some are missing; sequencing was by immunoSEQ multiplex PCR. The sample has just over 20,000 clones, approximately 97% seen once. General observations from the study: Under in vitro conditions, a few CMV-associated chains were confirmed as specific for CMV antigens. Cytomegalovirus association was listed for 150 or so TCR beta chains.

The source is a young man in good health and CMV-seropositive. The chain joins TRBV4-2 to TRBJ2-7; 8 bases agree with TRBD2. Sample: PBMCs. CDR3 bases: TGTGCCAGCAGCCAAGACTTTACAAGCGGGAGCGACGAGCAGTACTTC. Residues: CASSQDFTSGSDEQYF.